Listed below are T cell receptor beta chains from one sample, sequenced in a study of blood T cell repertoires in COVID-19. The data were produced by immunoSEQ multiplex PCR, yet TCRdb's version contains in-frame clones alone and is incomplete. The table records about 220,000 clones, around 83% of them present only once. The material sequenced was peripheral blood. Source of these receptors: a woman in her 70s with COVID-19, enrolled during active disease. The CDR3 runs from the conserved cysteine through the conserved F or W. The D gene is left open where the match is weak. Not all rows give a size; the values are once, few, many and, for expanded clones, a class.

>-|TRBJ1-3|few|TRBV15
TGTGCCACCAGCATCCTTAATGGAAACACCATATATTTT
CATSILNGNTIYF
>TRBD2|TRBJ2-2|-|TRBV19
TGTGCCAGTAGTACCACTAGCGGGAAAGTCGCCGGGGAGCTGTTTTTT
CASSTTSGKVAGELFF
>TRBD1|TRBJ1-1|-|TRBV29-1
TGCAGCGTTGTGGGGACAGGGAACACTGAAGCTTTCTTT
CSVVGTGNTEAFF
>-|TRBJ1-2|-|TRBV6-2/TRBV6-3
TGTGCCAGCAGCACCACCCTGGGGGGTAACTATGGCTACACCTTC
CASSTTLGGNYGYTF
>TRBD1|TRBJ2-7|-|TRBV18
TGTGCCAGCTCACGTACAGGGGGCGAGTACGAGCAGTACTTC
CASSRTGGEYEQYF
>-|TRBJ1-5|-|TRBV7-9
TGTGCCAGCAGCCTTGGAGGGCCCCAGCATTTT
CASSLGGPQHF
>-|TRBJ1-1|once|TRBV19
TGTGCCAGTAGAATCGGGTCCCCAAACACTGAAGCTTTCTTT
CASRIGSPNTEAFF
>TRBD2|TRBJ2-1|-|TRBV6-2/TRBV6-3
TGTGCCAGCAGTTACGGCGGACTAGTAAGTGAGCAGTTCTTC
CASSYGGLVSEQFF
>-|TRBJ1-3|many|TRBV6-5
TGTGCCAGCAAAGCTCCGGGTGGAAACACCATATATTTT
CASKAPGGNTIYF
>TRBD1|TRBJ2-1|few|TRBV19
TGTGCCAGTAGTCCGCCCCTCGGACAGGCATACAATGAGCAGTTCTTC
CASSPPLGQAYNEQFF
>TRBD2|TRBJ2-1|-|TRBV5-6
TGTGCCAGCAGCTTGGTGGCTAGCGGGAGGGGTAGGGAGCAGTTCTTC
CASSLVASGRGREQFF
>-|TRBJ1-1|-|TRBV28
TGTGCCAGCAGGGCACAGGCAACAGGGGCTTTCTTT
CASRAQATGAFF
>TRBD2|TRBJ2-2|few|TRBV24-1
TGTGCCACGAGTCCCTCACTAGCGGGAGTGTCCGGGGAGCTGTTTTTT
CATSPSLAGVSGELFF
>TRBD1|TRBJ2-5|-|TRBV30
TGTGCTGGACAGGGGGAAGAGACCCAGTACTTC
CAGQGEETQYF
>TRBD2|TRBJ2-1|-|TRBV7-8
TGTGCCAGCAGCTTAGTGACTAGCGCTTACAATGAGCAGTTCTTC
CASSLVTSAYNEQFF
>TRBD1|TRBJ1-2|once|TRBV2
TGTGCCAGTACGGACAGGGGGGGTTATGGCTACACCTTC
CASTDRGGYGYTF
>-|TRBJ2-7|-|TRBV28
TGTGCCAGCAGTTTCCGGTCGGCCGGGTTCCAGGGTGAGCAGTACTTC
CASSFRSAGFQGEQYF
>-|TRBJ2-3|-|TRBV5-1
TGCGCCAGCAGCCCAGTTACGGACGGGATAGGGAGCGGCACAGATACGCAGTATTTT
CASSPVTDGIGSGTDTQYF
>-|TRBJ1-2|-|TRBV3-1/TRBV3-2
TGTGCCAGCAGCCAACTCGGCGGGGATGGCTACACCTTC
CASSQLGGDGYTF
>TRBD1|TRBJ2-7|-|TRBV19
TGTGCCAGTAAGGGACAGGGTACCTACGAGCAGTACTTC
CASKGQGTYEQYF
>-|TRBJ1-3|once|TRBV28
TGTGCCAGCAGAACAGGCAGCTCTGGAAACACCATATATTTT
CASRTGSSGNTIYF
>TRBD1|TRBJ1-4|-|TRBV5-1
TGCGCCAGCAGCTTGTTGGGGACAGGGTCTAATGAAAAACTGTTTTTT
CASSLLGTGSNEKLFF
>-|TRBJ2-7|-|TRBV5-4
TGTGCCAGCAGCCCAACTGTGTTAGCGGAGAGTTCCTACGAGCAGTACTTC
CASSPTVLAESSYEQYF
>-|TRBJ1-1|-|TRBV5-4
TGTGCCAGCAGGTTGGGAGGGACTGACGCTGAAGCTTTCTTT
CASRLGGTDAEAFF
>-|TRBJ2-2|few|TRBV18
TGTGCCAGCTCACCTCCGACAGAGTACACCGGGGAGCTGTTTTTT
CASSPPTEYTGELFF
>-|TRBJ1-3|-|TRBV7-3
TGTGCCAGCAGCGGCCCGGGAGGGGGGGCCTCTGGAAACACCATATATTTT
CASSGPGGGASGNTIYF
>TRBD2|TRBJ2-5|-|TRBV5-4
TGTGCCAGCAGCTCCGGGACTAGCGGGAGGGTTCGAGAGACCCAGTACTTC
CASSSGTSGRVRETQYF
>TRBD2|TRBJ2-7|-|TRBV14
TGTGCCAGCAGCCCGGGACTAGCGGCCTCCTACGAGCAGTACTTC
CASSPGLAASYEQYF
>-|TRBJ1-4|-|TRBV28
TGTGCCAGCAGTTCGGCGGGTGCTTCTAATGAAAAACTGTTTTTT
CASSSAGASNEKLFF
>-|TRBJ1-2|-|TRBV20-1
TGCAGTGCTAGTTTGGGGAGTAACTATGGCTACACCTTC
CSASLGSNYGYTF
>-|TRBJ1-2|-|TRBV6-1
TGTGCCAGCAGTGAGCCCAGCTATGGCTACACCTTC
CASSEPSYGYTF
>-|TRBJ2-1|-|TRBV18
TGTGCCAGCTCACCGACGCGACTAGATGGTTATGAGCAGTTCTTC
CASSPTRLDGYEQFF